This TCR beta chain is drawn from a study of T cell responses to AZD1222 COVID-19 vaccine. The CDR3 is 18 residues long. The V gene lost 6 bases and the J gene lost 1 base, with 24 bases spanning the gap. From germline, CDR1 is LGHDT and CDR2 YNNKEL (reference sequence). Here immunoSEQ multiplex PCR was the method, and the copy in TCRdb shows in-frame clones only, minus some. Among about 75,000 clones listed, approximately 88% were seen once. The rearrangement joins TRBV3-1 (or the pseudogene TRBV3-2) to TRBJ1-1; D is unclear. This material consisted of peripheral blood, taken 28 days after the second dose of the MenACWY control vaccine. This clonotype was obtained from an adult who received the MenACWY meningococcal vaccine as a control. The CDR3 reads CASSLIPVAGSTNTEAFF. The CDR3 bases are TGTGCCAGCAGTCTGATCCCGGTTGCAGGCTCTACGAACACTGAAGCTTTCTTT.